This T cell receptor beta chain comes out of a study of T cell responses to AZD1222 COVID-19 vaccine. Whole-study results and caveats: Possibly, clonal diversity was underestimated; donors were largely white British and included more females. Only 5 or 6 AZD1222 recipients tested seropositive at baseline. Within unmutated variant regions lay the reported targets of nearly half of spike-specific TCRs.

CDR1 and CDR2 from the germline V gene are DFQATT and SNEGSKA (reference sequence). This CDR3 has 13 residues. V dropped 3 bases and J dropped 1 base, with 10 bases sitting between them. Assay used: immunoSEQ multiplex PCR; TCRdb lists only in-frame clones, some missing. The sample has about 160,000 clones; 90% are singletons. About this clone: What it recognizes is unknown.

The J gene is TRBJ2-7, the V gene TRBV20-1; possible D gene TRBD2, 5 bases. The origin of this receptor is an adult in good health. The sequencing used peripheral blood, collected on day 0 of AZD1222 vaccination. This CDR3 reads CSASEGKSYEQYF. CDR3 DNA sequence: TGCAGTGCTAGTGAGGGAAAATCCTACGAGCAGTACTTC.